This TCR beta chain was found in a study of T cell repertoires in cytomegalovirus infection. TCRdb called the reads again in MiXCR, with one record for every CDR3 protein. This table holds 210,000 or so distinct CDR3 sequences, around 6.6% found once. CDR1 is LNHDA, CDR2 SQIVND, per germline (reference sequence). V was pared by 4 bases and J by 2 bases, with 3 bases of the junction left unmatched. The CDR3 runs 15 residues. In this sample, this clonotype turned up many times. The antigen is not known. Study-level points and caveats: Of the TCR beta families, the public ones yielded a cumulative frequency that identified carriers of CMV plus the relevant HLA. Within the response measured ex vivo, HLA-C-restricted CMV-specific TCR beta clonotypes were dominant.

Sequences were obtained from PBMCs. The sequence derives from a human donor in good health (CMV status not recorded). Some clones in this sample may be carry-over from other donors' samples. This chain connects TRBV19 to TRBJ2-5; 11 positions agree with TRBD2. The CDR3 DNA follows: TGTGCCAGTAGTACCTGGACTAGCGGGCAAGAGACCCAGTACTTC. Translation gives CASSTWTSGQETQYF.